A selection of T cell receptor beta chains follows, all from one sample in a study of T cells after yellow fever vaccination. TCRdb used MiXCR to reprocess the 5' RACE reads, holding one entry per CDR3 protein. The repertoire has 300,000 or so distinct CDR3 sequences, 3% to 4.5% of them found once; the top ten carry approximately 25%. The sequencing here drew on PBMCs, taken 5 days after the yellow fever booster vaccination. These TCRs come from a man between 18 and 35 years old who received the YFV17D yellow fever vaccine. Each CDR3 is given with its conserved first and last residue. D genes are given only for firm matches. Clone size is stated in some rows and not others, as once, few, many or a class when expanded.

>NA|few|TRBV7-9|TRBJ1-1
TGTGCCAGCAGCTCTAAGGGCCTCGGCACTGAAGCTTTCTTT
CASSSKGLGTEAFF
>TRBD2|few|TRBV29-1|TRBJ2-3
TGCAGCGTTGATAGGCGGGGGGCGGGAACGCAGTATTTT
CSVDRRGAGTQYF
>TRBD1|many|TRBV5-4|TRBJ1-1
TGTGCCAGCAGCTTGGCGGGTTGGACAGGGATACCTTTCTTT
CASSLAGWTGIPFF
>NA|NA|TRBV18|TRBJ2-7
TGTGACTGCTCACCGGCGGTCGTGGACGAGCAGTACTTC
CDCSPAVVDEQYF
>TRBD2|NA|TRBV27|TRBJ2-4
TGTGCCAGCAGTATACGGGGGGGCATGGCCAAAAACATTCAGTACTTC
CASSIRGGMAKNIQYF
>TRBD1|NA|TRBV12-3/TRBV12-4|TRBJ2-3
TGTGCCAGCACCATCCAGGGGGCCAGCACAGATACGCAGTATTTT
CASTIQGASTDTQYF
>NA|few|TRBV2|TRBJ2-2
TGTGCCAGCAGTGGACAGGCAGCGAACACCGGGGAGCTGTTTTTT
CASSGQAANTGELFF
>NA|many|TRBV20-1|TRBJ1-5
TGCAGTGCACTAGGAGAAGGGCCCCAGCATTTT
CSALGEGPQHF
>NA|NA|TRBV15|TRBJ1-5
TGTGCCACCAGCAGATTCCTTAATCAGCCCCAGCATTTT
CATSRFLNQPQHF
>NA|NA|TRBV18|TRBJ2-1
TGTGCCAGCTCACCTCCTGCTAGCAGGCATGAGCAGTTCTTC
CASSPPASRHEQFF
>NA|few|TRBV9|TRBJ1-1
TGTGCCAGCAGCCGAGGGGGGCCTGGCACTGAAGCTTTCTTT
CASSRGGPGTEAFF
>TRBD2|many|TRBV6-6|TRBJ2-2
TGTGCCAGCAGTTACGGACTAGCGCGCAACACCGGGGAGCTGTTTTTT
CASSYGLARNTGELFF
>TRBD1|NA|TRBV29-1|TRBJ1-2
TGCAGCGTTGATCCTAGGGGGGACAGGAGACCCCATGGCTACACCTTC
CSVDPRGDRRPHGYTF
>NA|NA|TRBV7-2|TRBJ2-1
TGTGCCAGCAGCTTAGCATACGATGAGCAGTTCTTC
CASSLAYDEQFF
>NA|few|TRBV4-1|TRBJ1-2
TGCGCCAGCAGCCAAGGGGCAGCGAAAAGTCGAGACCATGGCTACACCTTC
CASSQGAAKSRDHGYTF
>NA|NA|TRBV4-3|TRBJ1-4
TGCGCCAGCAGCCAAGAGTACACTACTGAAAAACTGTTTTTT
CASSQEYTTEKLFF
>TRBD1|NA|TRBV19|TRBJ1-1
TGTGCTACGGGGCAGGGGGCTTCAGCTTTCTTT
CATGQGASAFF
>NA|few|TRBV5-1|TRBJ1-6
TGCGCCAGCAGCCTAGGGTCCTCACCCCTCCACTTT
CASSLGSSPLHF
>NA|few|TRBV6-5|TRBJ1-4
TGTGCCAGCAGTTACGTGCAGGGGAATGAAAAACTGTTTTTT
CASSYVQGNEKLFF
>NA|many|TRBV27|TRBJ1-2
TGTGCCAGCAGTTTACGGACGAGTAACTATGGCTACACCTTC
CASSLRTSNYGYTF
>TRBD2|NA|TRBV5-6|TRBJ2-1
TGTGCCAGCAGCATTTTGGCGGGGGGCAGGAGGGATGAGCAGTTCTTC
CASSILAGGRRDEQFF
>NA|few|TRBV11-2|TRBJ2-7
TGTGCCAGCAGCCCCAGTCTCCCGGACAGGGTCTCGGGGGGCTCCTACGAGCAGTACTTC
CASSPSLPDRVSGGSYEQYF
>NA|few|TRBV5-1|TRBJ1-1
TGCGCCAGCAGCTGGGTTCTTGACACTGAAGCTTTCTTT
CASSWVLDTEAFF
>NA|many|TRBV7-9|TRBJ2-2
TGTGCCAGCAGCCCGACGTTCGCGAACACCGGGGAGCTGTTTTTT
CASSPTFANTGELFF
>TRBD2|NA|TRBV12-3/TRBV12-4|TRBJ2-5
TGTGCCAGCAGCCCACCGAGGGAGGGACGGGAGACCCAGTACTTC
CASSPPREGRETQYF
>TRBD1|few|TRBV10-3|TRBJ1-4
TGTGCCATCAGCTCTCAGGTGGGACAGGGTGGCGAAAAACTGTTTTTT
CAISSQVGQGGEKLFF
>TRBD2|few|TRBV20-1|TRBJ2-3
TGCGGGAGGACTAGCGGGGGAGATACGCAGTATTTT
CGRTSGGDTQYF
>NA|many|TRBV5-5|TRBJ2-1
TGTGCCAGCACTCGCCCGGGGGGCCCATACAATGAGCAGTTCTTC
CASTRPGGPYNEQFF
>TRBD2|NA|TRBV20-1|TRBJ2-3
TGCAGTGCTCTCCCCGTAGCGGGGGGCAGCACAGATACGCAGTATTTT
CSALPVAGGSTDTQYF
>NA|few|TRBV20-1|TRBJ1-5
TGCAGTGCTAGGGGAGGGGATCAGCCCCAGCATTTT
CSARGGDQPQHF
>TRBD1|many|TRBV9|TRBJ1-1
TGTGCCAGCAGCGTGTCGACAGGGGGGTCTGAAGCTTTCTTT
CASSVSTGGSEAFF
>NA|NA|TRBV7-2|TRBJ2-5
TGTGCCAGCAGCTTAGCTACGCTCCAAGAGACCCAGTACTTC
CASSLATLQETQYF
>NA|many|TRBV3-1|TRBJ1-4
TGTGCCAGCAGCCAAGAAGGGGAAAAACTGTTTTTT
CASSQEGEKLFF
>NA|NA|TRBV4-1|TRBJ1-5
TGCGCCAGCAGCCAAGGTGTCCCAGTGCCCAGCAATCAGCCCCAGCATTTT
CASSQGVPVPSNQPQHF
>NA|few|TRBV3-1|TRBJ1-2
TGTGCCAGCAGCCGAGGCCCACATGGCTACACCTTC
CASSRGPHGYTF
>NA|few|TRBV5-1|TRBJ2-3
TGCGCCAGCAGCTTTGTGGGGATCGACACAGATACGCAGTATTTT
CASSFVGIDTDTQYF
>NA|many|TRBV9|TRBJ1-1
TGTGCCAGCAGCCCGAGCGGACTGAACACTGAAGCTTTCTTT
CASSPSGLNTEAFF
>NA|many|TRBV21-1|TRBJ1-2
TGTGCCAGCAGCAAAGCTGGACAGGGGGCGGACGGCTACACCTTC
CASSKAGQGADGYTF
>TRBD2|many|TRBV10-3|TRBJ2-3
TGTGCCATCAGTGGGCTAGCGGGGGTCACAGATACGCAGTATTTT
CAISGLAGVTDTQYF
>NA|few|TRBV23-1|TRBJ1-5
TGCGCCAGCAGAGGCACTTTCGAGTCACAGCCCCAGCATTTT
CASRGTFESQPQHF
>NA|NA|TRBV7-9|TRBJ1-6
TGTGCCAGCAGGGAGGACAGCTCTAATTCACCCCTCCACTTT
CASREDSSNSPLHF
>NA|many|TRBV4-2|TRBJ2-5
TGTGCCAGCAGCCAAGATGGGCAGGTAGCAGAGACCCAGTACTTC
CASSQDGQVAETQYF
>TRBD2|NA|TRBV5-4|TRBJ2-5
TGTGCCAGCAGTAGGACTAGCGGGGGGGTTCGGGGCCAGTACTTC
CASSRTSGGVRGQYF
>TRBD1|many|TRBV6-6|TRBJ1-4
TGTGCCAGCAGTCACCGGGACAGGGTCGTAAAACTGTTTTTT
CASSHRDRVVKLFF
>TRBD2|few|TRBV14|TRBJ2-3
TGTGCCAGCAGCTTGTGGACTAGTACGCAGTATTTT
CASSLWTSTQYF
>NA|few|TRBV27|TRBJ2-5
TGTGCCAGCAGTTTATCCGGGTTTCAAGAGACCCAGTACTTC
CASSLSGFQETQYF
>NA|many|TRBV5-5|TRBJ1-4
TGTGCCAGCAGCCTAGACAGCGGCGGGGAAAAACTGTTTTTT
CASSLDSGGEKLFF
>NA|few|TRBV6-2/TRBV6-3|TRBJ2-2
TGTGCCAGCAGTTACACCAAAGCTGGGGGCCCCACCGGGGAGCTGTTTTTT
CASSYTKAGGPTGELFF
>NA|few|TRBV19|TRBJ2-1
TGTGCCAGTAGTATCACAGGTTTCTCCTACAATGAGCAGTTCTTC
CASSITGFSYNEQFF
>NA|few|TRBV7-8|TRBJ1-3
TGTGCCAGCAGCTTAGCGGAAGGGGTTGGAAACACCATATATTTT
CASSLAEGVGNTIYF
>NA|NA|TRBV7-9|TRBJ2-1
TGTGCCAGCAGCTTAACCCAGGACTCCTACAATGAGCAGTTCTTC
CASSLTQDSYNEQFF
>NA|many|TRBV27|TRBJ1-6
TGTGCCAGCAGTCCGACGGACGATAATTCACCCCTCCACTTT
CASSPTDDNSPLHF
>NA|NA|TRBV5-1|TRBJ1-1
TGCGCCAGCAGCATGGGAAGGAACACTGAAGCTTTCTTT
CASSMGRNTEAFF
>TRBD2|many|TRBV12-3/TRBV12-4|TRBJ2-7
TGTGCCAGCAGGCTAGCGGGGCAAACCTACGAGCAGTACTTC
CASRLAGQTYEQYF